What follows is one T cell receptor beta chain and its context. The data derive from a study of blood T cell repertoires in COVID-19. Study in general: Nucleic acid was either cDNA or gDNA, and it came from T cells, B-cell-depleted T cells, or PBMCs.

Individuals aged about 18 to 89 years were recruited from about two dozen US areas. Cohort placement rested on clinical history that participants reported themselves. Each exposed participant met a COVID-19 case in the 2 weeks preceding study entry. The table came from immunoSEQ multiplex PCR; TCRdb's copy has only in-frame clones and leaves some out. The repertoire has some 340,000 clones, roughly 90% of them found once; the top ten carry approximately 4.1%. This sequence was found in a woman aged 25 to 39 who had been exposed to COVID-19. The sequencing sample was made of PBMCs or T cells enriched from blood (not recorded which).

CDR3 sequence (DNA): TGTGCCAGCAGCGGACAGTGGAGCTCTGGAAACACCATATATTTT. This encodes CASSGQWSSGNTIYF. This chain uses TRBV6-5 with TRBJ1-3, with a weak D call TRBD1 (6 bases). The CDR3 runs 15 residues. V dropped 6 bases and J dropped 0 bases, with 12 bases sitting between them. Germline CDR1 reads MNHEY; CDR2 reads SVGAGI.